The present TCR beta chain was sequenced within a study of beta chain features in type 1 diabetes. Study at large: No patient-donor differences in age, gender, total cells or subset yield. Study-wide points: For Type 1 diabetes patients, all four CD4+ subsets carried TCRB CDR3s that were moderately but significantly shorter.

Sorting with CD45RO/CCR7/CD25/CD127/CD95/CD27 yielded naive, central memory, regulatory and stem-like memory CD4+ cells. Sorted cells reached over 95% purity in every population. The authors reverse transcribed all of the isolated RNA, so sequencing captured expressed TCRB transcripts. The data were produced by immunoSEQ multiplex PCR, yet TCRdb's version contains in-frame clones alone and is incomplete. Here the sample spans a few hundred thousand clones, approximately 25% being singletons. The CDR3 loop spans 15 amino acids. J lost 4 bases, V lost 5 bases, and 10 bases had no gene match. From germline, CDR1 is SGHRS and CDR2 YFSETQ. This clone has more than one count but fewer than ten. Its antigen is not known.

Sequencing used naive CD4+ T cells from blood. The clonotype originates from a woman aged 25 to 39 with type 1 diabetes. V is TRBV5-1 and J is TRBJ2-7, with 9 bases matching TRBD2. Here the CDR3 DNA reads TGCGCCAGCAGGTCATCCGGGACTAGCCCTTACGAGCAGTACTTC. Translated, it gives CASRSSGTSPYEQYF.